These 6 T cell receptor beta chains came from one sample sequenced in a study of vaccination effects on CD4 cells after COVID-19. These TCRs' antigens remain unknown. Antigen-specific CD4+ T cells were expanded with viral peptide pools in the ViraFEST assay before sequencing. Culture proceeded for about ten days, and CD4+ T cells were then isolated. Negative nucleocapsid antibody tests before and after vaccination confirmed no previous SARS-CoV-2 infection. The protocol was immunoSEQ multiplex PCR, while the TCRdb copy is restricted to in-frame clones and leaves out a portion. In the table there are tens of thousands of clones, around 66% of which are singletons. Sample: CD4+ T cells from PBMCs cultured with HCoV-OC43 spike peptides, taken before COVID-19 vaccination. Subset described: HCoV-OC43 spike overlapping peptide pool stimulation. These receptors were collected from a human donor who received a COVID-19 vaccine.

The CDR3 protein is CASSQTGSGANVLTF. The CDR3 DNA reads as TGTGCCAGCAGCCAAACAGGATCTGGGGCCAACGTCCTGACTTTC. This chain connects TRBV6-5 to TRBJ2-6; possible D gene TRBD1, 5 bases. Trimming took off 6 bases at V and 1 base at J, with 10 bases between the two ends. The CDR3 is 15 amino acids. Germline V gene lookup returns CDR1 MNHEY and CDR2 SVGAGI.

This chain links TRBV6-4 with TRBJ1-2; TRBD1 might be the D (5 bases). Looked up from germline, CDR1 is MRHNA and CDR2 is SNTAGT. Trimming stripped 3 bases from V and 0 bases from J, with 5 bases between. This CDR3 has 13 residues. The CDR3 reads CASSEGANYGYTF. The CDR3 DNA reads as TGTGCCAGCAGTGAAGGGGCTAACTATGGCTACACCTTC.

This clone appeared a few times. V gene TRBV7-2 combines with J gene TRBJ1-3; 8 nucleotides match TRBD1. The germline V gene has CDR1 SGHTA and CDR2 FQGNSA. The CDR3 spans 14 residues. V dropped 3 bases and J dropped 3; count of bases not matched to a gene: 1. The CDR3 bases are TGTGCCAGCAGCTTCGACAGGGGTGGAAACACCATATATTTT. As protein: CASSFDRGGNTIYF.

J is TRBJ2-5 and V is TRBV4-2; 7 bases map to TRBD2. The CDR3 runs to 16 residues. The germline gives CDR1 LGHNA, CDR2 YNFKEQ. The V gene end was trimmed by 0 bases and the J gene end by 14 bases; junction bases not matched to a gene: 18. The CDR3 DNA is TGTGCCAGCAGCCAAGAGGCGATAGCGGGCCCTGCTAAAGTTTACTTC. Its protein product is CASSQEAIAGPAKVYF.

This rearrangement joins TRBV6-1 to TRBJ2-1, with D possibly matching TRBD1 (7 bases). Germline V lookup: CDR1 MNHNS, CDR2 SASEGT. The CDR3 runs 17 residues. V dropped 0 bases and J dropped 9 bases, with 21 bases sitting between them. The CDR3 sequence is CASSEARRGQFAIEQFF. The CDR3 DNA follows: TGTGCCAGCAGTGAAGCAAGGAGGGGGCAGTTTGCAATTGAGCAGTTCTTC.

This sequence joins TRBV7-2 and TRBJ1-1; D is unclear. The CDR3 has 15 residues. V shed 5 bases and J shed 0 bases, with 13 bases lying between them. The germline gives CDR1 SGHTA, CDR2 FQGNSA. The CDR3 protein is CASSVQGTMNTEAFF. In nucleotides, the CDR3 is TGTGCCAGCAGCGTGCAAGGCACCATGAACACTGAAGCTTTCTTT.